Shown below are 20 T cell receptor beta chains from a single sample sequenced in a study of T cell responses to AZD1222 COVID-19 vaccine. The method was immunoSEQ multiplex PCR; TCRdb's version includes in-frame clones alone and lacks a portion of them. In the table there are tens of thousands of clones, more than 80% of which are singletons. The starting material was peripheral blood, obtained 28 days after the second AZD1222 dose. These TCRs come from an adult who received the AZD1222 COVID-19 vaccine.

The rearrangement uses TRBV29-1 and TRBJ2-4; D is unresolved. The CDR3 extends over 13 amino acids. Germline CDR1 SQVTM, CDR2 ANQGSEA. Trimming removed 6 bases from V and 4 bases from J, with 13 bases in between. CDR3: CSVLVLVKNIQYF. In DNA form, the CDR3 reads TGCAGCGTCCTAGTCTTGGTAAAAAACATTCAGTACTTC.

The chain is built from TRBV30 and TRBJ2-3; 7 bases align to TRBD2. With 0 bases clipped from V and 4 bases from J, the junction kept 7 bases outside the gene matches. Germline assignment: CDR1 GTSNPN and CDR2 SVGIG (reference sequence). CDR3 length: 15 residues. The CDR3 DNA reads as TGTGCCTGGAGTGTATTTGCGGGAGCATCAGATACGCAGTATTTT. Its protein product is CAWSVFAGASDTQYF.

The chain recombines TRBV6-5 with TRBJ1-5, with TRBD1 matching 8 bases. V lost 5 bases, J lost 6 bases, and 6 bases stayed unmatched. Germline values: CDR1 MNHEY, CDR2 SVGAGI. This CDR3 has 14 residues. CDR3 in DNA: TGTGCCAGCAGTCCACAGGGGGGGACTCAGCCCCAGCATTTT. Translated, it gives CASSPQGGTQPQHF.

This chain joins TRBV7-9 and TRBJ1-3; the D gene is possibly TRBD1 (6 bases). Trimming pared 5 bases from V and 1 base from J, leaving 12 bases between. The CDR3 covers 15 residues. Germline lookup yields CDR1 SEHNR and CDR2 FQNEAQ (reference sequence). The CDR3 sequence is CASSPRTVSGNTIYF. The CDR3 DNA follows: TGTGCCAGCAGCCCTAGGACAGTTTCTGGAAACACCATATATTTT. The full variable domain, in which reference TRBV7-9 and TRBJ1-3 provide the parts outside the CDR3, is DTGVSQNPRHKITKRGQNVTFRCDPISEHNRLYWYRQTLGQGPEFLTYFQNEAQLEKSRLLSDRFSAERPKGSFSTLEIQRTEQGDSAMYLCASSPRTVSGNTIYFGEGSWLTVV.

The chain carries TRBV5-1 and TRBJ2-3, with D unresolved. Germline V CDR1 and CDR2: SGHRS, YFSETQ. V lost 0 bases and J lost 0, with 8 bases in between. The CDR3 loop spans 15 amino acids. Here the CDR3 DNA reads TGCGCCAGCAGCTTGGACAGAACGAGCACAGATACGCAGTATTTT. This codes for CASSLDRTSTDTQYF.

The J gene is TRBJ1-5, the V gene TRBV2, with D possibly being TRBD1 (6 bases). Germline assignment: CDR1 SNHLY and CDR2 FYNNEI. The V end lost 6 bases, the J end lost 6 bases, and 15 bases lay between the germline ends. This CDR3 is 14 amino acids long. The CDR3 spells CASRRQVDGQPQHF. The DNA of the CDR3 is TGTGCCAGCAGGAGACAGGTGGATGGTCAGCCCCAGCATTTT.

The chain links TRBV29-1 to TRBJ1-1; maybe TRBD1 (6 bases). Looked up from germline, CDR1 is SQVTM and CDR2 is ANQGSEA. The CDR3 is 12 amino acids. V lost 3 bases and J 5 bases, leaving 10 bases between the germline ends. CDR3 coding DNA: TGCAGCGTTGAGGGGGGCGCGACTGAAGCTTTCTTT. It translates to CSVEGGATEAFF.

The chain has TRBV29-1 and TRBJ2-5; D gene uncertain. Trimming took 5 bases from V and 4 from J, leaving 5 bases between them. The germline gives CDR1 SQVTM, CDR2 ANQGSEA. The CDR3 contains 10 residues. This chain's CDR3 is CSVPAETQYF. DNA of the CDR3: TGCAGCGTTCCCGCAGAGACCCAGTACTTC. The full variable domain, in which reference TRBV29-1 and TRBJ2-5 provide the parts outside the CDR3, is SAVISQKPSRDICQRGTSLTIQCQVDSQVTMMFWYRQQPGQSLTLIATANQGSEATYESGFVIDKFPISRPNLTFSTLTVSNMSPEDSSIYLCSVPAETQYFGPGTRLLVL.

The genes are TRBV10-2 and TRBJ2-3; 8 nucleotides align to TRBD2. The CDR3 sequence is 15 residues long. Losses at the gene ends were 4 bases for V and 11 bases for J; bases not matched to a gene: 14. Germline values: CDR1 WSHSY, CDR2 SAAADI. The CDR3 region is CASSAPTGLGVEQYF. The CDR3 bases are TGCGCCAGCAGTGCCCCCACGGGACTAGGGGTGGAGCAGTATTTT.

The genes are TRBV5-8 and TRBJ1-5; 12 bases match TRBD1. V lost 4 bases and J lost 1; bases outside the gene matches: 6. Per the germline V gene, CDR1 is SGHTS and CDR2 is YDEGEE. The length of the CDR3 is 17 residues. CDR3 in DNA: TGTGCCAGCAGCCCAGGGACAGGGGGCTGGAGCAATCAGCCCCAGCATTTT. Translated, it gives CASSPGTGGWSNQPQHF.

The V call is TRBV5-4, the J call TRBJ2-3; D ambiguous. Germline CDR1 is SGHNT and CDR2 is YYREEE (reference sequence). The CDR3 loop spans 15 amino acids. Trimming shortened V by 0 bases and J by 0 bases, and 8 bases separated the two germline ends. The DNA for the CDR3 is TGTGCCAGCAGCTTGGTTTCCACTAGCACAGATACGCAGTATTTT. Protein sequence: CASSLVSTSTDTQYF. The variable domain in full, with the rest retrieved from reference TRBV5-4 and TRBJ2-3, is ETGVTQSPTHLIKTRGQQVTLRCSSQSGHNTVSWYQQALGQGPQFIFQYYREEENGRGNFPPRFSGLQFPNYSSELNVNALELDDSALYLCASSLVSTSTDTQYFGPGTRLTVL.

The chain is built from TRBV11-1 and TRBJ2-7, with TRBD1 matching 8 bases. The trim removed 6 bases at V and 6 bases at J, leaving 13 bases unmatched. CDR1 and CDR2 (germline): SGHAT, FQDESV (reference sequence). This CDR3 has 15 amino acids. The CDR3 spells CASSYGQGGIGEQYF. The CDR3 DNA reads TGTGCCAGCAGTTACGGACAGGGAGGAATAGGCGAGCAGTACTTC.

DNA for the CDR3: TGTGCCAGCACCCCTGGGGACGGGACCTACGAGCAGTACTTC. Amino acids: CASTPGDGTYEQYF. The chain has TRBV2 and TRBJ2-7; D is perhaps TRBD1 or TRBD2 (5 bases each). CDR1 is SNHLY, CDR2 FYNNEI, per germline. The CDR3 length is 14 residues. V lost 7 bases, J lost 2 bases, and 15 bases lay in between.

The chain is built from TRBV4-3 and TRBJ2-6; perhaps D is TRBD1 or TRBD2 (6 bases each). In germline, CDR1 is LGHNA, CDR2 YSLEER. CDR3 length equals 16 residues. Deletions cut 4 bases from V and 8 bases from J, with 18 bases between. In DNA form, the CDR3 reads TGCGCCAGCAGCCCCTTGGCCGGGGGCTCTTCCAACGTCCTGACTTTC. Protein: CASSPLAGGSSNVLTF.

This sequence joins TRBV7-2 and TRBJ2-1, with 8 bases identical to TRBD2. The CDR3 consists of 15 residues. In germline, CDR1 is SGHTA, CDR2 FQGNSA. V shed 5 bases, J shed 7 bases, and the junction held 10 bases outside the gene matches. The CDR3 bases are TGTGCCAGCAGCGTCAGGGTAGCGGGGACTAATGAGCAGTTCTTC. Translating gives CASSVRVAGTNEQFF.

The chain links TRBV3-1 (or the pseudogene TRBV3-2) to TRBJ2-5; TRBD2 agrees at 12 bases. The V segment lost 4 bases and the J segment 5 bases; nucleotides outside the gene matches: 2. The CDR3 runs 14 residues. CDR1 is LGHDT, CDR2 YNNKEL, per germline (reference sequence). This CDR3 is CASSPSGRVETQYF. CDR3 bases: TGTGCCAGCAGCCCTAGCGGGAGGGTGGAGACCCAGTACTTC.

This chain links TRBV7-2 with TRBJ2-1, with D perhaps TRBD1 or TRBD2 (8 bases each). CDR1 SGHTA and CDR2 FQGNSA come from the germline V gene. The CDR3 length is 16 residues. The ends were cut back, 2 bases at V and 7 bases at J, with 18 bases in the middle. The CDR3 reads CASSLQGARLANEQFF. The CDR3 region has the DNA TGTGCCAGCAGCTTACAGGGGGCGAGACTAGCGAATGAGCAGTTCTTC.

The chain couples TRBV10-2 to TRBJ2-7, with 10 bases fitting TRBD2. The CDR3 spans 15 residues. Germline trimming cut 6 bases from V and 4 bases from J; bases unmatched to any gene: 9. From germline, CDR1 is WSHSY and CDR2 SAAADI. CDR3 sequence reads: CASREAGGPGYEQYF. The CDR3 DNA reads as TGCGCCAGCAGGGAAGCGGGAGGGCCGGGGTACGAGCAGTACTTC.

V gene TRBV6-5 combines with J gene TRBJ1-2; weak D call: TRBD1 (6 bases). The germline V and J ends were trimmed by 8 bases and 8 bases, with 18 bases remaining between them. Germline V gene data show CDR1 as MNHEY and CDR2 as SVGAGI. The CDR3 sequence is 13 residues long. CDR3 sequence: CASYRAGVPGYTF. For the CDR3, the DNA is TGTGCCAGCTACAGGGCAGGGGTTCCGGGCTACACCTTC.

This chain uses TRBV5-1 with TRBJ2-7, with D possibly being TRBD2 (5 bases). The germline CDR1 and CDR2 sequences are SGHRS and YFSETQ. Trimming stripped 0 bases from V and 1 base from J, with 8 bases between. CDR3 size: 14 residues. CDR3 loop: CASSLGGPSYEQYF. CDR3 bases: TGCGCCAGCAGCTTGGGCGGGCCGTCCTACGAGCAGTACTTC.